A single sample gave rise to the 14 T cell receptor beta chains below, sequenced in a study of blood T cell repertoires in COVID-19. The method was immunoSEQ multiplex PCR; TCRdb's version includes in-frame clones alone and lacks a portion of them. Here the sample spans hundreds of thousands of clones, approximately 86% being singletons. The sample taken for sequencing was PBMCs or T cells enriched from blood (not recorded which). The receptors derive from a young woman who had recovered from COVID-19.

The CDR3 bases are TGTGCCAGCAGCTTGGGGCAGTGGGATACGCAGTATTTT. Residues: CASSLGQWDTQYF. The rearrangement uses TRBV5-4 and TRBJ2-3; D remains ambiguous. Germline V gives CDR1 SGHNT, CDR2 YYREEE (reference sequence). Between the trimmed V and J ends, which lost 0 bases and 6 bases, there was a span of 8 bases. This CDR3 has 13 residues.

The V call is TRBV13, the J call TRBJ2-3; D perhaps matches TRBD2 (6 bases). CDR3 size: 15 residues. Germline assignment: CDR1 PRHDT and CDR2 FYEKMQ (reference sequence). V dropped 4 bases and J dropped 1 base, with 12 bases sitting between them. The CDR3 here is CASSSVWEGTDTQYF. The CDR3 bases are TGTGCCAGCAGCTCCGTATGGGAGGGCACAGATACGCAGTATTTT.

The gene calls are TRBV18 and TRBJ2-1; TRBD1 is a possible D gene (6 bases). The ends were cut back, 5 bases at V and 4 bases at J, with 9 bases in the middle. The CDR3 is 13 amino acids. The germline CDR1 and CDR2 sequences are KGHSH and LQKENI. CDR3 residues: CASSRTDYNEQFF. CDR3 nucleotides: TGTGCCAGCTCAAGGACAGATTACAATGAGCAGTTCTTC.

This rearrangement joins TRBV11-2 to TRBJ2-2, with D tentatively TRBD2 (5 bases). Germline CDR1 and CDR2: SGHAT and FQNNGV. The CDR3 is 15 amino acids. V shed 5 bases and J shed 4 bases, with 14 bases lying between them. CDR3 sequence (DNA): TGTGCCAGCAGCACAACCTGGGCGGGCACCGGGGAGCTGTTTTTT. Translated: CASSTTWAGTGELFF. The complete variable domain, with remaining parts taken from reference TRBV11-2 and TRBJ2-2, reads EAGVAQSPRYKIIEKRQSVAFWCNPISGHATLYWYQQILGQGPKLLIQFQNNGVVDDSQLPKDRFSAERLKGVDSTLKIQPAKLEDSAVYLCASSTTWAGTGELFFGEGSRLTVL.

V gene TRBV4-1 combines with J gene TRBJ1-2, with 11 positions matching TRBD1. The CDR3 is 13 amino acids. The V gene end was trimmed by 3 bases and the J gene end by 7 bases; junction bases not matched to a gene: 1. Germline values: CDR1 MGHRA, CDR2 YSYEKL. CDR3 DNA: TGCGCCAGCAGCCACGGGACAGGGGGTGGCTACACCTTC. Translated: CASSHGTGGGYTF.

The chain couples TRBV6-5 to TRBJ2-7; weak D call: TRBD1 (7 bases). V was pared by 3 bases and J by 5 bases, with 20 bases between. Germline loops: CDR1 MNHEY, CDR2 SVGAGI. The length of the CDR3 is 16 residues. Written as DNA, the CDR3 is TGTGCCAGCAGTTATATGAGGGGTCAGGGGGGCCACGAGCAGTACTTC. Translated, it gives CASSYMRGQGGHEQYF.

CDR3 bases: TGCAGCGTTGTGGGACAGGGGGCTTGGGGCTACACCTTC. Translated: CSVVGQGAWGYTF. The rearrangement links TRBV29-1 to TRBJ1-2; 12 positions agree with TRBD1. CDR1 is SQVTM and CDR2 is ANQGSEA in the germline V gene. CDR3 length: 13 residues. Trimming at V came to 4 bases and at J to 8 bases, leaving 5 bases not matched to a gene.

The chain recombines TRBV28 with TRBJ2-7; 7 nucleotides line up with TRBD2. Trimming at V came to 2 bases and at J to 3 bases, leaving 7 bases not matched to a gene. CDR1 MDHEN and CDR2 SYDVKM come from the germline V gene. This CDR3 region has 15 residues. In DNA form, the CDR3 reads TGTGCCAGCAGTTTAGGGAGGGGAAAACGCTACGAGCAGTACTTC. Protein: CASSLGRGKRYEQYF.

This chain links TRBV28 with TRBJ1-2; D perhaps matches TRBD1 (6 bases). This CDR3 comprises 15 residues. V was pared by 8 bases and J by 0 bases, with 16 bases between. Germline values: CDR1 MDHEN, CDR2 SYDVKM. DNA for the CDR3: TGTGCCAGCGCAGCCCAGCAGGGGACTAACTATGGCTACACCTTC. Translation: CASAAQQGTNYGYTF.

The chain has TRBV15 and TRBJ1-6; 10 nucleotides line up with TRBD1. Germline V gives CDR1 LNHNV, CDR2 YYDKDF (reference sequence). This CDR3 contains 16 residues. V shed 3 bases, J shed 5 bases, and the junction held 4 bases outside the gene matches. In DNA form, the CDR3 reads TGTGCCACCAGCAGCCCGGGACAGGGGCATAATTCACCCCTCCACTTT. Its translation: CATSSPGQGHNSPLHF.

This chain joins TRBV28 and TRBJ1-6, with D uncertain. The CDR3 runs to 15 residues. Trimming stripped 5 bases from V and 7 bases from J, with 15 bases between. CDR1 and CDR2 from the germline V gene are MDHEN and SYDVKM. CDR3 in amino acids: CASSPNRVHNSPLHF. The CDR3 DNA follows: TGTGCCAGCAGTCCTAATCGAGTTCACAATTCACCCCTCCACTTT.

The chain joins TRBV4-3 to TRBJ1-2; 7 positions agree with TRBD1. In germline, CDR1 is LGHNA, CDR2 YSLEER. The CDR3 contains 18 residues. V trimming: 0 bases; J trimming: 8 bases; junction bases outside the gene matches: 18. This CDR3 is CASSQDIPGTSQGGGYTF. In nucleotides, the CDR3 is TGCGCCAGCAGCCAAGATATTCCCGGGACGAGTCAGGGGGGAGGCTACACCTTC.

The V and J genes are TRBV27 and TRBJ2-2, with TRBD2 as a possible D gene (7 bases). The CDR3 loop spans 16 amino acids. From germline, CDR1 is MNHEY and CDR2 SMNVEV (reference sequence). Between the trimmed V and J ends, which lost 8 bases and 3 bases, there was a span of 19 bases. The CDR3 spells CASGGGGRLDTGELFF. The CDR3 DNA reads TGTGCCAGCGGGGGAGGGGGTAGATTGGACACCGGGGAGCTGTTTTTT.

The rearrangement uses TRBV11-3 and TRBJ1-1, with D possibly being TRBD1 (5 bases). Germline assignment: CDR1 SGHNT and CDR2 YENEEA. Trimming stripped 2 bases from V and 4 bases from J, with 11 bases between. This CDR3 region has 14 residues. CDR3 sequence reads: CASSLPGTLTEAFF. CDR3 in DNA: TGTGCCAGCAGCTTACCCGGGACTCTCACTGAAGCTTTCTTT.